This passage covers 17 T cell receptor beta chains from one sample sequenced in a study of blood T cell repertoires in COVID-19. Method: immunoSEQ multiplex PCR; TCRdb's copy keeps in-frame clones and lacks some. The sample carries fewer than 90,000 clones, roughly 78% recorded once. Sequencing input: peripheral blood. Receptors were obtained from a woman over 75 with acute or convalescent COVID-19.

CDR3 protein: CASSDGTLKDTQYF. CDR3 DNA sequence: TGTGCCAGCAGCGACGGGACTCTTAAAGATACGCAGTATTTT. This chain connects TRBV5-4 to TRBJ2-3, with a weak D call TRBD2 (6 bases). The CDR3 runs to 14 residues. V was clipped by 4 bases and J by 5 bases, with 14 bases between them. Germline loops: CDR1 SGHNT, CDR2 YYREEE (reference sequence).

V is TRBV28 and J is TRBJ2-5; D unresolved. The CDR3 covers 16 residues. Trimming removed 5 bases at V and 5 bases at J, with 21 bases between. Germline V lookup: CDR1 MDHEN, CDR2 SYDVKM. Written as DNA, the CDR3 is TGTGCCAGCAGTACTCAAAAAGATGGCCCGGGTGAGACCCAGTACTTC. It is translated as CASSTQKDGPGETQYF.

The chain uses TRBV2 and TRBJ1-6; 9 bases are shared with TRBD1. V was clipped by 4 bases and J by 6 bases; unmatched bases: 4. The CDR3 extends over 15 amino acids. Germline CDR1 SNHLY, CDR2 FYNNEI. CDR3 in amino acids: CASSGGQGGNSPLHF. DNA of the CDR3: TGTGCCAGCAGTGGGGGACAGGGTGGTAATTCACCCCTCCACTTT. The variable domain in full, completed from reference TRBV2 and TRBJ1-6, reads EPEVTQTPSHQVTQMGQEVILRCVPISNHLYFYWYRQILGQKVEFLVSFYNNEISEKSEIFDDQFSVERPDGSNFTLKIRSTKLEDSAMYFCASSGGQGGNSPLHFGNGTRLTVT.

The rearrangement joins TRBV18 to TRBJ2-5; possibly TRBD2 for D (7 bases). Germline values: CDR1 KGHSH, CDR2 LQKENI. Trimming removed 3 bases at V and 5 bases at J, with 13 bases between. The CDR3 runs to 14 residues. This CDR3 reads CASSPGGGTETQYF. Written as DNA, the CDR3 is TGTGCCAGCTCACCGGGGGGGGGCACGGAGACCCAGTACTTC.

The chain joins TRBV5-4 to TRBJ1-1; TRBD1 aligns across 7 bases. V trimming: 5 bases; J trimming: 0 bases; junction bases outside the gene matches: 1. The germline V gene has CDR1 SGHNT and CDR2 YYREEE (reference sequence). CDR3 length equals 13 residues. CDR3 sequence (DNA): TGTGCCAGCAGGGGACAGATGAACACTGAAGCTTTCTTT. This translates into CASRGQMNTEAFF. Together with reference TRBV5-4 and TRBJ1-1, the CDR3 gives the full variable domain: ETGVTQSPTHLIKTRGQQVTLRCSSQSGHNTVSWYQQALGQGPQFIFQYYREEENGRGNFPPRFSGLQFPNYSSELNVNALELDDSALYLCASRGQMNTEAFFGQGTRLTVV.

The chain joins TRBV5-1 to TRBJ2-1, with 7 bases fitting TRBD1. After removal of 2 bases from V and 6 bases from J, the junction contained 5 bases not matched to a gene. The CDR3 spans 14 residues. The germline V gene has CDR1 SGHRS and CDR2 YFSETQ. The CDR3 is CASSLRTGPNEQFF. In DNA form, the CDR3 reads TGCGCCAGCAGCTTACGGACAGGTCCCAATGAGCAGTTCTTC. Combining the CDR3 with reference TRBV5-1 and TRBJ2-1 gives the whole variable domain KAGVTQTPRYLIKTRGQQVTLSCSPISGHRSVSWYQQTPGQGLQFLFEYFSETQRNKGNFPGRFSGRQFSNSRSEMNVSTLELGDSALYLCASSLRTGPNEQFFGPGTRLTVL.

The V gene is TRBV6-5, the J gene TRBJ1-1; the D is unclear. The CDR3 is 15 residues long. Deletions cut 2 bases from V and 3 bases from J, with 13 bases between. Germline CDR1 is MNHEY and CDR2 is SVGAGI. Here the CDR3 DNA reads TGTGCCAGCAGTTACGGCATCCGCCAAGACACTGAAGCTTTCTTT. Its translation is CASSYGIRQDTEAFF.

The chain combines TRBV11-2 with TRBJ2-2, with a weak D call TRBD2 (5 bases). Trimming cost V 5 bases and J 6 bases, with 10 bases left between them. The CDR3 consists of 13 residues. Germline V gene lookup returns CDR1 SGHAT and CDR2 FQNNGV. CDR3 residues: CASSPILAGELFF. CDR3 nucleotide sequence: TGTGCCAGCAGCCCAATACTAGCCGGGGAGCTGTTTTTT.

The rearrangement joins TRBV18 to TRBJ2-5; D remains ambiguous. With 3 bases removed from V and 5 bases from J, the gap between germline ends came to 10 bases. The CDR3 has 13 residues. Germline V gene data show CDR1 as KGHSH and CDR2 as LQKENI. The chain's CDR3 is CASSPTIRETQYF. Here the CDR3 DNA reads TGTGCCAGCTCACCCACTATCCGCGAGACCCAGTACTTC.

The CDR3, as DNA: TGTGCCATCTCCAAGCGAGTTGAAGAGACCCAGTACTTC. This translates into CAISKRVEETQYF. The gene calls are TRBV10-3 and TRBJ2-5; D is undetermined. The CDR3 is 13 amino acids. The V end was cut by 8 bases, the J end by 3 bases, with 13 bases between. The germline gives CDR1 ENHRY, CDR2 SYGVKD.

The chain has TRBV4-2 and TRBJ2-5; 13 bases match TRBD2. Germline V gene sequence: CDR1 LGHNA, CDR2 YNFKEQ. This CDR3 region has 21 residues. The V gene end was trimmed by 1 base and the J gene end by 4 bases; junction bases not matched to a gene: 18. CDR3 coding DNA: TGTGCCAGCAGCCAAGTACTTTCTTCCGGGACTAGCGGGGCCCCGGGAGAGACCCAGTACTTC. It specifies CASSQVLSSGTSGAPGETQYF.

In this sample, this clone turned up a few times. An end of the junction differs from the germline gene, which may be a read error. The CDR3 region is CASRLAGGSINEQFF. In DNA, the CDR3 is TGTGCCAGCAGATTAGCGGGGGGGTCTATAAATGAGCAGTTCTTC. The gene calls are TRBV11-2 and TRBJ2-1; 11 bases agree with TRBD2. Germline CDR1 reads SGHAT; CDR2 reads FQNNGV. This CDR3 spans 15 amino acids.

J is TRBJ1-2 and V is TRBV5-1; 7 bases match TRBD1. V lost 3 bases to trimming and J lost 8 bases; unmatched junction nucleotides: 7. The CDR3 loop spans 13 amino acids. Germline V gene lookup returns CDR1 SGHRS and CDR2 YFSETQ. The DNA of the CDR3 is TGCGCCAGCAGCTGGGACAGCGCGTTCGGCTACACCTTC. Translating it yields CASSWDSAFGYTF.

The V gene is TRBV9, the J gene TRBJ1-1; D perhaps matches TRBD1 (5 bases). This CDR3 has 17 residues. The germline V gene encodes CDR1 SGDLS and CDR2 YYNGEE. Trimming cost V 0 bases and J 7 bases, with 22 bases left between them. CDR3 coding DNA: TGTGCCAGCAGCGTAGAGGTCAGGGCCATGGTGGAAGGTGAAGCTTTCTTT. Amino acids: CASSVEVRAMVEGEAFF.

J is TRBJ1-1 and V is TRBV5-4; no clear D. CDR3 length: 14 residues. The germline CDR1 and CDR2 sequences are SGHNT and YYREEE (reference sequence). V was trimmed by 4 bases and J by 6 bases, leaving 16 bases between them. The CDR3 nucleotides are TGTGCCAGCAGCCTTAACCAGCAGGTGTCTGAAGCTTTCTTT. It is translated as CASSLNQQVSEAFF.

This clone was found a few times. This chain's CDR3 is CASSEAGRGAEAFF. CDR3 DNA sequence: TGTGCCAGCAGTGAAGCGGGGAGGGGGGCTGAAGCTTTCTTT. The chain links TRBV2 to TRBJ1-1; TRBD1 might be the D (6 bases). Deletions cut 0 bases from V and 6 bases from J, with 11 bases between. The CDR3 is 14 residues long. CDR1 and CDR2 from the germline V gene are SNHLY and FYNNEI.

This clone was detected only a few times. The chain carries TRBV5-4 and TRBJ2-2, with 7 bases lining up with TRBD2. CDR1 SGHNT and CDR2 YYREEE come from the germline V gene (reference sequence). The CDR3 has 16 residues. The ends lost 2 bases at V and 4 bases at J; junction bases unmatched: 8. This CDR3 is CASSFPPGGTTGELFF. In DNA, the CDR3 is TGTGCCAGCAGCTTTCCCCCCGGGGGGACCACCGGGGAGCTGTTTTTT. The full variable domain, completed using reference TRBV5-4 and TRBJ2-2, is ETGVTQSPTHLIKTRGQQVTLRCSSQSGHNTVSWYQQALGQGPQFIFQYYREEENGRGNFPPRFSGLQFPNYSSELNVNALELDDSALYLCASSFPPGGTTGELFFGEGSRLTVL.